This T cell receptor (beta chain) originates from a study of T cells in Graves' hyperthyroidism and ophthalmopathy. This clonotype turned up a few times. Researchers amplified the TCR beta CDR3 regions from RNA transcripts. During a first-round RT-PCR of the TCR CDR3, the HTBI primer set was used. A single record per CDR3 protein comes from TCRdb applying MiXCR to the multiplex PCR reads. The sample yields hundreds of thousands of distinct CDR3 sequences, 35% to 45% seen once. Trimming took 0 bases from V and 2 from J, leaving 11 bases between them. CDR3 length: 15 amino acids. Germline lookup yields CDR1 MGHRA and CDR2 YSYEKL.

The material sequenced was blood. The genes are TRBV4-1 and TRBJ2-7; unclear D gene. The TCR sequence derives from a man between 18 and 35 years old with Graves' hyperthyroidism. The CDR3 reads CASSQERLPAYEQYF. The DNA for the CDR3 is TGCGCCAGCAGCCAAGAGAGGCTCCCCGCCTACGAGCAGTACTTC.